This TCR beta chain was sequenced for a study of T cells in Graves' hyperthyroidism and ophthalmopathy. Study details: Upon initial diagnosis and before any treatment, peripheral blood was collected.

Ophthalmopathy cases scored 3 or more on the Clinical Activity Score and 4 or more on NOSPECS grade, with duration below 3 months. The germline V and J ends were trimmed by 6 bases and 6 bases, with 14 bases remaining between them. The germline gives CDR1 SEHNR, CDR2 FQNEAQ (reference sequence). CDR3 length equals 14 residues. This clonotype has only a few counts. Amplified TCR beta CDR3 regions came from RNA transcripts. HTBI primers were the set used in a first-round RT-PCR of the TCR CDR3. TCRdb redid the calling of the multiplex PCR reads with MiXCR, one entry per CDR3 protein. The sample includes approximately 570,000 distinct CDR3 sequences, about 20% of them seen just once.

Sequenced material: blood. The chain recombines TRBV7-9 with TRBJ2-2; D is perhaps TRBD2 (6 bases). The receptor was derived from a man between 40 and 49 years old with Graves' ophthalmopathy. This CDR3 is CASSHRLGPGELFF. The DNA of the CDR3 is TGTGCCAGCAGTCACCGACTAGGCCCCGGGGAGCTGTTTTTT. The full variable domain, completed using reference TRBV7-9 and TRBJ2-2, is DTGVSQNPRHKITKRGQNVTFRCDPISEHNRLYWYRQTLGQGPEFLTYFQNEAQLEKSRLLSDRFSAERPKGSFSTLEIQRTEQGDSAMYLCASSHRLGPGELFFGEGSRLTVL.